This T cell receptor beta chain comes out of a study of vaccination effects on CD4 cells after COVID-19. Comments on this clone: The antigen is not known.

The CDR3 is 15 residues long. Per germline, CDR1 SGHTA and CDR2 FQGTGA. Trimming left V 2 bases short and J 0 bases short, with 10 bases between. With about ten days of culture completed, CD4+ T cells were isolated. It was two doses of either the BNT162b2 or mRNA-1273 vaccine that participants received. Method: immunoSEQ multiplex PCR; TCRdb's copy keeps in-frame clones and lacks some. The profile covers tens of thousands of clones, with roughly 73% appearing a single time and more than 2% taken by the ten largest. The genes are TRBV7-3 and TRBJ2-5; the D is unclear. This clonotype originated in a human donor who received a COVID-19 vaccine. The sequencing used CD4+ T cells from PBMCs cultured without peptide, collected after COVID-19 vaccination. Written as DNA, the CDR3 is TGTGCCAGCAGCTTATCGGCCGCCGACCAAGAGACCCAGTACTTC. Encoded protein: CASSLSAADQETQYF.